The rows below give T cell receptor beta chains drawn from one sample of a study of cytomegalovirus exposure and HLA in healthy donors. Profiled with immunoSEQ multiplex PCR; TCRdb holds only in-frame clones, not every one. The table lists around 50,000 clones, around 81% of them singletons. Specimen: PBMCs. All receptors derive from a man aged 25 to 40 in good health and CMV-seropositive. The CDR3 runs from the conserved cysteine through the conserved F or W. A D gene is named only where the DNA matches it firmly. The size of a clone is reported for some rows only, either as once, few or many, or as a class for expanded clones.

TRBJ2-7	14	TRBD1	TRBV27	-	CASSQTGQVVGQYF	TGTGCCAGCAGTCAAACGGGACAGGTCGTAGGGCAGTACTTC
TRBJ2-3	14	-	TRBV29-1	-	CSVEDGQHTDTQYF	TGCAGCGTTGAAGATGGGCAGCACACAGATACGCAGTATTTT
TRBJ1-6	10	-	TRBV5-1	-	CASSSTPLHF	TGCGCCAGCAGCTCAACACCCCTCCACTTT
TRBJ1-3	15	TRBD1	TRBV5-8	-	CASSLVQGAGNTIYF	TGTGCCAGCAGCTTGGTTCAGGGGGCTGGAAACACCATATATTTT
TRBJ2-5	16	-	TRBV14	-	CASSQEDINLVETQYF	TGTGCCAGCAGCCAAGAGGACATAAATTTGGTAGAGACCCAGTACTTC
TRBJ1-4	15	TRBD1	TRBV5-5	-	CASIPTGTGPEKLFF	TGTGCCAGCATCCCGACTGGGACAGGACCAGAAAAACTGTTTTTT
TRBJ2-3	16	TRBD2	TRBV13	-	CASSHGGRDVTDTQYF	TGTGCCAGCAGCCACGGAGGGAGGGATGTGACAGATACGCAGTATTTT
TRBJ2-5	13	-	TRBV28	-	CASSTGYQETQYF	TGTGCCAGCAGTACAGGGTACCAAGAGACCCAGTACTTC
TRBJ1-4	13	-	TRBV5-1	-	CASRGLGREKLFF	TGCGCCAGCCGGGGACTTGGGCGCGAAAAACTGTTTTTT
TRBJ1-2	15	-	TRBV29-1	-	CSVDLPTGMIGGYTF	TGCAGCGTTGATCTACCTACAGGGATGATTGGTGGCTACACCTTC
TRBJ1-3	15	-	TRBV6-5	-	CASSLDRFSGNTIYF	TGTGCCAGCAGCTTAGACAGGTTCTCTGGAAACACCATATATTTT
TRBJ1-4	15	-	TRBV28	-	CASSSGWQDHEKLFF	TGTGCCAGCAGCTCAGGGTGGCAGGATCATGAAAAACTGTTTTTT
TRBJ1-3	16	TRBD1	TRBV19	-	CASSQGGASSGNTIYF	TGTGCCAGTAGTCAGGGGGGCGCTAGCTCTGGAAACACCATATATTTT
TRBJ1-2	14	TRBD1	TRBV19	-	CASSPSDRLSGYTF	TGTGCCAGTAGTCCGTCGGACAGGTTGAGTGGCTACACCTTC
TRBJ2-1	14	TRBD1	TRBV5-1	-	CASRRQGSYNEQFF	TGCGCCAGCAGACGACAGGGTTCATACAATGAGCAGTTCTTC
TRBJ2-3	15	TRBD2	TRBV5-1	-	CASEVAGDRTDTQYF	TGCGCCAGCGAAGTAGCGGGGGACCGCACAGATACGCAGTATTTT
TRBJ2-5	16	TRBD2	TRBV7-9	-	CASSTPTSGFGGTQYF	TGTGCCAGCAGCACACCGACTAGCGGGTTTGGAGGGACCCAGTACTTC
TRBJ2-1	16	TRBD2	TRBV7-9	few	CASSYIPGLEGNEQFF	TGTGCCAGCAGCTACATACCGGGACTAGAGGGAAATGAGCAGTTCTTC
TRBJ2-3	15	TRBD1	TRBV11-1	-	CASSSTGGGTDTQYF	TGTGCCAGCAGTTCGACAGGGGGAGGCACAGATACGCAGTATTTT
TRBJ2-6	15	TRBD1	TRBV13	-	CATPGTATGANVLTF	TGTGCCACCCCCGGGACAGCTACTGGGGCCAACGTCCTGACTTTC
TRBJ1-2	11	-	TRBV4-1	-	CASSSSYGYTF	TGCGCCAGCAGTTCGAGCTATGGCTACACCTTC
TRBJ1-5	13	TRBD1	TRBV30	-	CAWSRQGNQPQHF	TGTGCCTGGAGTCGACAGGGAAATCAGCCCCAGCATTTT
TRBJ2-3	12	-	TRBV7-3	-	CASSRGTDTQYF	TGTGCCAGCAGCAGAGGCACAGATACGCAGTATTTT
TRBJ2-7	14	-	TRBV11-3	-	CASSLEPGSYEQYF	TGTGCCAGCAGCTTGGAACCAGGGTCATACGAGCAGTACTTC
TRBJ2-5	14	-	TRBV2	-	CASSVGSLFETQYF	TGTGCCAGCAGTGTCGGGTCACTCTTTGAGACCCAGTACTTC
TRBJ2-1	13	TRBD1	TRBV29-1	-	CSVASGGRREQFF	TGCAGCGTTGCCTCAGGGGGACGCAGGGAGCAGTTCTTC
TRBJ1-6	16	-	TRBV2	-	CASSLTGGGSNSPLHF	TGTGCCAGCAGTCTTACCGGGGGTGGTAGTAATTCACCCCTCCACTTT
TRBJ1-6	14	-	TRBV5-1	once	CASSLGRGDSPLHF	TGCGCCAGCAGCTTGGGCAGGGGTGATTCACCCCTCCACTTT
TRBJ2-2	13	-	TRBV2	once	CASRMGSTGELFF	TGTGCCAGCAGGATGGGGAGCACCGGGGAGCTGTTTTTT
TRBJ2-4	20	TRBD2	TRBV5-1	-	CASSLETGGTYNLAKNIQYF	TGCGCCAGCAGCTTGGAAACGGGAGGGACATACAATCTAGCCAAAAACATTCAGTACTTC
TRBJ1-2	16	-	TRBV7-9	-	CASRPPTGSFNYGYTF	TGTGCCAGCAGACCCCCCACAGGGTCTTTTAACTATGGCTACACCTTC
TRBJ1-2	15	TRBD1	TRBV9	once	CASSGGQGKYYGYTF	TGTGCCAGCAGCGGGGGACAGGGAAAATACTATGGCTACACCTTC